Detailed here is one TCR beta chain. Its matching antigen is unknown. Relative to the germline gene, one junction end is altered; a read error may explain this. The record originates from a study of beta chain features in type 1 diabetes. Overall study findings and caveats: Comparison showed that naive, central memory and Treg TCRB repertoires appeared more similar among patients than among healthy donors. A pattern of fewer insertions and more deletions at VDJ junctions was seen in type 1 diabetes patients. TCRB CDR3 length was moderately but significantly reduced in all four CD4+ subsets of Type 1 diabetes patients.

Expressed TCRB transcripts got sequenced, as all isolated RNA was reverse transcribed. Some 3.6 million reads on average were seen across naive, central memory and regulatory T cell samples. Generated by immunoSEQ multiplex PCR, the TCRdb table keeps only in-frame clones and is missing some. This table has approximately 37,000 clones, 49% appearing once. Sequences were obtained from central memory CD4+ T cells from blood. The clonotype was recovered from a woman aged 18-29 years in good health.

The CDR3 sequence is CASSPDRATNEKLLF. For the CDR3, the DNA is TGTGCCAGCTCACCGGACAGAGCAACTAATGAAAAACTGCTTTTT. The J gene is TRBJ1-4, the V gene TRBV18; tentative D call: TRBD1 (6 bases). Germline assignment: CDR1 KGHSH and CDR2 LQKENI. The CDR3 consists of 15 residues.